These 10 T cell receptor beta chains came from one sample sequenced in a study of response to subunit inactivated influenza vaccine (dated by TCRdb to 2016 to 2018). Libraries were made using RT-PCR. The reads were generated on an Illumina HiSeq 2500. TCRdb took the public reads, trimmed them with fastp at Q25, ran MiXCR for clone calling and kept in-frame beta chains. A single entry per CDR3 protein holds the most common genes and DNA from its merged rows. Present in this sample are 860,000 or so distinct CDR3 sequences, approximately 21% of which were seen just once. About 9.4% of the sample comes from the top ten. The sample here was PBMCs from blood, taken roughly 5 days after vaccination. The receptors originated from a man aged 50 to 60 who received an inactivated influenza vaccine. Donor details come from another sample of the same person, matched by shared clones.

The gene calls are TRBV10-3 and TRBJ2-1; a weak D match, TRBD2 (6 bases). Per germline, CDR1 ENHRY and CDR2 SYGVKD. Trimming stripped 6 bases from V and 0 bases from J, with 9 bases between. The CDR3 contains 14 residues. CDR3 sequence: CAISQGLSYNEQFF. The CDR3 bases are TGTGCCATCAGCCAGGGACTCTCCTACAATGAGCAGTTCTTC.

In its sample, this clonotype was seen many times. The chain recombines TRBV20-1 with TRBJ1-1, with 8 bases that match TRBD1. Germline V gives CDR1 DFQATT, CDR2 SNEGSKA (reference sequence). CDR3 length: 12 residues. V gave up 5 bases and J gave up 4 bases; unmatched junction bases: 3. CDR3 residues: CSASDRVTEAFF. The DNA of the CDR3 is TGCAGTGCTTCGGACAGGGTCACTGAAGCTTTCTTT.

Only a few counts were recorded for this clonotype. The chain carries TRBV20-1 and TRBJ2-3; 8 bases agree with TRBD2. J gave up 4 bases and V 3 bases, and 9 bases lay outside the gene matches. The germline V gene has CDR1 DFQATT and CDR2 SNEGSKA (reference sequence). The CDR3 is 15 amino acids. CDR3 nucleotides: TGCAGTGCTAGTAGGGCTAGCGGGTACTCAGATACGCAGTATTTT. Protein sequence: CSASRASGYSDTQYF.

This clonotype was recorded a few times. The chain employs TRBV21-1 and TRBJ2-7; the D call in the table, TRBD1, was not verified against the DNA. TRBV21-1 is a pseudogene. The CDR3 has 17 residues. CDR3 amino acids: CASKSTMGGENSYEQYF. The CDR3, as DNA: TGTGCCAGCAAGAGCACTATGGGGGGCGAGAACTCCTACGAGCAGTACTTC.

The sample holds many counts of this clonotype. The rearrangement uses TRBV6-1 and TRBJ2-5; 11 bases are shared with TRBD2. The germline V gene has CDR1 MNHNS and CDR2 SASEGT. Trimming at V came to 3 bases and at J to 5 bases, leaving 5 bases not matched to a gene. The CDR3 extends over 15 amino acids. This CDR3 is CASSDSGGAFETQYF. As DNA, the CDR3 is TGTGCCAGCAGTGATAGCGGGGGGGCCTTTGAGACCCAGTACTTC.

This clonotype was observed a few times. J is TRBJ2-7 and V is TRBV5-1, with 10 bases matching TRBD2. J was trimmed by 5 bases and V by 2 bases; bases with no gene match: 4. The CDR3 spans 14 residues. Germline CDR1 and CDR2: SGHRS and YFSETQ. The CDR3 DNA is TGCGCCAGCAGCTTTAGCGGGAGGAGCCACGAGCAGTACTTC. Its translation: CASSFSGRSHEQYF.

This clonotype was picked up a small number of times. This chain links TRBV5-1 with TRBJ2-3; no reliable D call. The V end was cut by 0 bases, the J end by 1 base, with 9 bases between. This CDR3 has 15 residues. Germline values: CDR1 SGHRS, CDR2 YFSETQ. DNA for the CDR3: TGCGCCAGCAGCTTGGGACACCTCGGCACAGATACGCAGTATTTT. Protein product: CASSLGHLGTDTQYF.

This clonotype was counted only a few times. This rearrangement joins TRBV6-2 or TRBV6-3 to TRBJ1-5, with D possibly matching TRBD1 (5 bases). Germline CDR1 and CDR2: MNHEY and SVGEGT. The CDR3 consists of 16 residues. V was trimmed by 0 bases and J by 1 base, leaving 10 bases between them. The DNA for the CDR3 is TGTGCCAGCAGTTACTCGATGGGACTCAGCAATCAGCCCCAGCATTTT. It is translated as CASSYSMGLSNQPQHF.

The chain joins TRBV7-6 to TRBJ2-5; D might be TRBD2 (5 bases). This CDR3 comprises 16 residues. The V gene lost 2 bases and the J gene lost 3 bases, with 16 bases spanning the gap. Germline V gene data show CDR1 as SGHVS and CDR2 as FNYEAQ. The CDR3 sequence is CASSLPTHRAEETQYF. The CDR3 DNA is TGTGCCAGCAGCTTACCTACTCACCGAGCGGAAGAGACCCAGTACTTC.

The rearrangement links TRBV6-5 to TRBJ2-5, with 16 bases matching TRBD2. Germline CDR1 is MNHEY and CDR2 is SVGAGI. This CDR3 has 18 residues. The trim removed 2 bases at V and 5 bases at J, leaving 8 bases unmatched. DNA for the CDR3: TGTGCCAGCAGTTACGGTGGGACTAGCGGGAGGGCCGGGGAGACCCAGTACTTC. It translates to CASSYGGTSGRAGETQYF.